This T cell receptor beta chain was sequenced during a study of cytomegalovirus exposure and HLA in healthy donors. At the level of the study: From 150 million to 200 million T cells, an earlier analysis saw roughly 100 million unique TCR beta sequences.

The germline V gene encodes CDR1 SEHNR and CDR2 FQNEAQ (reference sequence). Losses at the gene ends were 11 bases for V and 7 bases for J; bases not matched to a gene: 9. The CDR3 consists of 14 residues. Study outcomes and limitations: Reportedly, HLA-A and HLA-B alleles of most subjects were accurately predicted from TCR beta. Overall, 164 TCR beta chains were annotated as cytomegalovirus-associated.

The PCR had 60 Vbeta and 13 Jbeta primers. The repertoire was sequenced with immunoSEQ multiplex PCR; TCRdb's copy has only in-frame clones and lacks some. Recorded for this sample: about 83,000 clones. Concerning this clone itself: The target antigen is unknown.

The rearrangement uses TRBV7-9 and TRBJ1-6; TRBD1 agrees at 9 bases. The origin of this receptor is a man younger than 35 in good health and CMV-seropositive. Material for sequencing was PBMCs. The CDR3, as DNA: TGTGCCGGCCAAACCGGGACAGGGAATTCACCCCTCCACTTT. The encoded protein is CAGQTGTGNSPLHF.